The rows below give T cell receptor beta chains drawn from one sample of a study of control samples from healthy donors and cancer patients. Some clones are missing from TCRdb's copy, which holds only in-frame ones; the method was immunoSEQ multiplex PCR. This table has 150,000 or so clones, 90% to 95% appearing once. The sample taken for sequencing was PBMCs. The receptors here all came from a man in his fifties or sixties with colorectal cancer. Each CDR3 is given with its conserved first and last residue. The D gene is left open where the match is weak. Clone size is not always given. Where it is, it says once, few, many or a class for expanded clones.

v_call	clone_size	j_call	d_call	cdr3_aa	cdr3_nt
TRBV3-1/TRBV3-2	.	TRBJ1-1	.	CASSQGDGFTEAFF	TGTGCCAGCAGCCAGGGGGACGGTTTCACTGAAGCTTTCTTT
TRBV18	.	TRBJ1-3	.	CASSEGDGNTIYF	TGTGCCAGCTCGGAGGGGGACGGAAACACCATATATTTT
TRBV10-3	.	TRBJ2-7	.	CAISREREQYF	TGTGCCATCTCGAGGGAGCGGGAGCAGTACTTC
TRBV4-1	once	TRBJ1-4	.	CASSQAHGGREKLFF	TGCGCCAGCAGCCAAGCCCACGGGGGGAGGGAAAAACTGTTTTTT
TRBV4-1	.	TRBJ1-1	.	CASSQFGTGPNTEAFF	TGCGCCAGCAGCCAATTTGGAACGGGGCCAAACACTGAAGCTTTCTTT
TRBV5-6	.	TRBJ2-7	TRBD1	CASSHYGTGNYEQYF	TGTGCCAGCAGCCATTACGGGACAGGAAACTACGAGCAGTACTTC
TRBV27	.	TRBJ2-1	TRBD2	CASSARLADYNEQFF	TGTGCCAGCAGTGCACGACTAGCGGACTACAATGAGCAGTTCTTC
TRBV19	once	TRBJ1-1	.	CASLTLGAMNTEAFF	TGTGCCAGTTTGACTTTGGGGGCCATGAACACTGAAGCTTTCTTT
TRBV2	.	TRBJ2-2	.	CASRLQTTGELFF	TGTGCCAGCAGACTACAGACCACCGGGGAGCTGTTTTTT
TRBV9	.	TRBJ1-2	.	CASSATQGSGRYGYTF	TGTGCCAGCAGCGCCACTCAGGGATCGGGAAGGTATGGCTACACCTTC
TRBV2	.	TRBJ1-2	.	CASSRQWDYGYTF	TGTGCCAGCAGCCGTCAGTGGGACTATGGCTACACCTTC
TRBV4-3	few	TRBJ1-6	.	CASSQEGIYNSPLHF	TGCGCCAGCAGCCAAGAAGGGATCTATAATTCACCCCTCCACTTT
TRBV4-1	.	TRBJ2-7	TRBD1	CASSQPGQGYEQYF	TGCGCCAGCAGCCAACCGGGACAGGGCTACGAGCAGTACTTC
TRBV3-1/TRBV3-2	.	TRBJ1-1	.	CASSQQTDRWDTEAFF	TGTGCCAGCAGCCAACAGACCGACAGGTGGGACACTGAAGCTTTCTTT
TRBV5-1	.	TRBJ2-7	TRBD1	CASRSGGTGTGEQYF	TGCGCCAGCCGCTCGGGCGGGACAGGGACGGGCGAGCAGTACTTC
TRBV11-2	.	TRBJ1-2	.	CASSLVEGNGYTF	TGTGCCAGCAGCTTAGTCGAAGGGAACGGCTACACCTTC
TRBV18	.	TRBJ2-5	.	CASSPSSPQTQYF	TGTGCCAGCTCACCAAGCTCCCCTCAGACCCAGTACTTC
TRBV6-2/TRBV6-3	once	TRBJ1-4	.	CASSYDAAGVREKLFF	TGTGCCAGCAGTTACGATGCCGCAGGGGTGCGTGAAAAACTGTTTTTT
TRBV4-1	.	TRBJ1-2	.	CASSQELTRGHGYTF	TGCGCCAGCAGCCAAGAACTGACCCGGGGCCATGGCTACACCTTC